This TCR beta chain was profiled in a study of T cell responses to AZD1222 COVID-19 vaccine. Findings and caveats of the study: None of the repertoires were sampled until the peak T cell response had passed. Donors were largely white British and mainly female; clonal diversity was possibly underestimated. Reportedly, nearly half of unique spike TCRs recognized epitopes outside B.1.351/B.1.1.7 mutations.

For this clone: Its antigen is still unknown.

Trimming took 5 bases from V and 5 from J, leaving 16 bases between them. CDR1 is SGHTA and CDR2 is FQGNSA in the germline V gene. The CDR3 extends over 15 amino acids. Using immunoSEQ multiplex PCR, the repertoire was profiled, and TCRdb retains in-frame clones only, with some absent. The sample holds roughly 150,000 clones, about 91% seen once. The source was peripheral blood, collected 28 days after the second AZD1222 dose. This TCR derives from an adult who received the AZD1222 COVID-19 vaccine. The V gene is TRBV7-2, the J gene TRBJ2-1; tentative D call: TRBD1 (8 bases). CDR3 coding DNA: TGTGCCAGCAGCCCAGGGGGCGGGGGCGACAATGAGCAGTTCTTC. This sequence encodes CASSPGGGGDNEQFF. Full variable domain (rest looked up from reference TRBV7-2 and TRBJ2-1): GAGVSQSPSNKVTEKGKDVELRCDPISGHTALYWYRQSLGQGLEFLIYFQGNSAPDKSGLPSDRFSAERTGGSVSTLTIQRTQQEDSAVYLCASSPGGGGDNEQFFGPGTRLTVL.